Listed here is a single TCR beta chain. Its antigen is unidentified. Vbeta (60) and Jbeta (13) primers were used in the PCR. Original methodology: Roughly 80 million unique TCR beta chains, 9.5 million to 14 million shared, were counted in a later analysis. Measured with immunoSEQ multiplex PCR; TCRdb has only the in-frame clones, and not every one. The V and J calls and clone size come from that table; D and trimming were worked out from the DNA. The sample carries 160,000 or so clones, roughly four fifths recorded once. The data stem from a study of cytomegalovirus exposure and HLA in healthy donors. Looking at the study overall: Around 77 million unique TCRs from HLA-typed donors made up an early data release. Study results and limitations: Researchers counted around 160 TCR beta chains as cytomegalovirus-associated. Per published accounts, TCR beta sequences correctly predicted the HLA-A and HLA-B alleles of most subjects.

Germline CDR1 is MNHEY and CDR2 is SVGAGI. The V end was cut by 6 bases, the J end by 7 bases, with 13 bases between. This CDR3 spans 14 amino acids. This TCR was recovered from a man aged 45-60 years in good health and CMV-seropositive. The chain recombines TRBV6-5 with TRBJ1-6; no definite D call. The sequencing sample was made of PBMCs. CDR3 region: CASSGGARNSPLHF. CDR3 DNA sequence: TGTGCCAGCAGCGGAGGCGCAAGGAATTCACCCCTCCACTTT.